The entry below gives a single T cell receptor beta chain sequence along with its context. This record comes from a study of blood T cell repertoires in COVID-19. Study overall: Material from acute and convalescent COVID-19 was sourced from the United States, Italy and Spain. T cells, B-cell-depleted T cells, or PBMCs provided the cDNA or gDNA that served as material.

In the source study's methods: Reference gene primer amplification yielded estimated nucleated cell counts. Profiling relied on immunoSEQ multiplex PCR, and the TCRdb table lists in-frame clones only, not all of them. V and J calls and clone size follow that table, whereas D and trimming were derived from the DNA. The table records 85,000 to 90,000 clones, around 80% of them present only once. The source of this sequence is a woman aged 80 or older with acute or convalescent COVID-19. Sequencing was performed on peripheral blood.

The CDR3 DNA reads as TGTGCCAGCAGCCCCCCAGGCAGTATCTACGAGCAGTACTTC. Translating it yields CASSPPGSIYEQYF. V gene TRBV11-2 combines with J gene TRBJ2-7; D is uncertain. Germline V gives CDR1 SGHAT, CDR2 FQNNGV. V was clipped by 5 bases and J by 3 bases, with 14 bases between them. This CDR3 is built from 14 residues.